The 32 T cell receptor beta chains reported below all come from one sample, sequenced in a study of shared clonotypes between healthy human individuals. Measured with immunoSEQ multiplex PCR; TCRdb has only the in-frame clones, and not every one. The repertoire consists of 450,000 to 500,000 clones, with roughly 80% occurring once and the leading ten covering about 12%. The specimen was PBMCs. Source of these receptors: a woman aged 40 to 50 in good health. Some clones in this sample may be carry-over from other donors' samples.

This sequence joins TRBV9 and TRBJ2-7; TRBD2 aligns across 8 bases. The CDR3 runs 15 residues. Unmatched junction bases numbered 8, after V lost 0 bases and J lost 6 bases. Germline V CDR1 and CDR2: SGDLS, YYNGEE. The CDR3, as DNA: TGTGCCAGCAGCGTAGGACTAGCGCGAATCGCCGAGCAGTACTTC. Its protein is CASSVGLARIAEQYF.

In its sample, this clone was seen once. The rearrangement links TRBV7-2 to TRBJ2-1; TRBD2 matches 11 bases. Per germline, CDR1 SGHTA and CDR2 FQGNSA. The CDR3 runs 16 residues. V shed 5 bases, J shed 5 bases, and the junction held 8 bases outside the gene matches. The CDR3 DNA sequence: TGTGCCAGCAGCCCACAGGTAGCGGGAGGGGACAATGAGCAGTTCTTC. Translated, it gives CASSPQVAGGDNEQFF.

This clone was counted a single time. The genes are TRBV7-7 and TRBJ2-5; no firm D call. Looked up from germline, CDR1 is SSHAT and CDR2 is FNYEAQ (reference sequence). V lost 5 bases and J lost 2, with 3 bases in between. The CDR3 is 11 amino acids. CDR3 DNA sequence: TGTGCCAGCAGCCCTCAAGAGACCCAGTACTTC. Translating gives CASSPQETQYF.

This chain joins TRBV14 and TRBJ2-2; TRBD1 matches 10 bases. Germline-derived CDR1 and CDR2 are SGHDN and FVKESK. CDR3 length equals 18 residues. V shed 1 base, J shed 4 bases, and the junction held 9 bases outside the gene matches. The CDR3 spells CASSQVTGTGAFTGELFF. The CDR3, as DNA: TGTGCCAGCAGCCAAGTCACAGGGACAGGGGCTTTCACCGGGGAGCTGTTTTTT.

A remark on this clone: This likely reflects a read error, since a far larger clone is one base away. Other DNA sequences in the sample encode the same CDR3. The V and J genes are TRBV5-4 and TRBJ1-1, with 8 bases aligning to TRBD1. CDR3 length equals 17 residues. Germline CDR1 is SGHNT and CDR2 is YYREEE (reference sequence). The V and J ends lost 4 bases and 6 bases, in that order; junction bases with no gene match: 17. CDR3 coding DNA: TGTGCCAGCAGCCTGGGGGGAACAGGGGGTGCGGTCGCTGAAGCTTTCTTT. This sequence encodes CASSLGGTGGAVAEAFF.

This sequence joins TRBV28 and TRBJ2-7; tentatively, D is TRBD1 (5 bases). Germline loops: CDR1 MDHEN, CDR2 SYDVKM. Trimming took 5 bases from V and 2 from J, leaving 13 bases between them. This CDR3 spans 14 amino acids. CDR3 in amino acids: CASSQGWETYEQYF. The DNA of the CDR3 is TGTGCCAGCAGTCAGGGTTGGGAAACCTACGAGCAGTACTTC.

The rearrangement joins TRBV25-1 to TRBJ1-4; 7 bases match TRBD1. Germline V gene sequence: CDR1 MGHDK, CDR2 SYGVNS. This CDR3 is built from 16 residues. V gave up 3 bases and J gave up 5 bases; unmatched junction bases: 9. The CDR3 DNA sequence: TGTGCCAGCAGTGACCTTCGGGACAGCGTAAATGAAAAACTGTTTTTT. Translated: CASSDLRDSVNEKLFF.

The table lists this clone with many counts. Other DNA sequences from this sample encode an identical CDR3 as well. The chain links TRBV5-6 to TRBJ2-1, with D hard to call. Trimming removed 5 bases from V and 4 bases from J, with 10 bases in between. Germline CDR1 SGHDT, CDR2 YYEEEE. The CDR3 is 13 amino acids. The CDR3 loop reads CASRPGTYNEQFF. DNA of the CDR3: TGTGCCAGCAGACCCGGCACATACAATGAGCAGTTCTTC.

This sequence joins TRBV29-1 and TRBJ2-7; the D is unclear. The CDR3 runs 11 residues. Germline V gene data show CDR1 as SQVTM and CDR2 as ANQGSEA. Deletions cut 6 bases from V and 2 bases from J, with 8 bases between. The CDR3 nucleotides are TGCAGCGTCCTGGGAACCTACGAGCAGTACTTC. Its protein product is CSVLGTYEQYF.

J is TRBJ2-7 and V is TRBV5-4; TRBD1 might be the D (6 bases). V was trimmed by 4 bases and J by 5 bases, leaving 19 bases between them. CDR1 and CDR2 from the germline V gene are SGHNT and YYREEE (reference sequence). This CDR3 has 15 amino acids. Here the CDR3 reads CASSKQGYALHEQYF. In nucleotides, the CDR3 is TGTGCCAGCAGCAAACAGGGTTACGCCCTCCACGAGCAGTACTTC.

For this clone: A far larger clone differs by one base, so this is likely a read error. This CDR3 reads CTSRPTLSAEAFF. DNA for the CDR3: TGTACCAGCAGGCCTACTCTTTCCGCTGAAGCTTTCTTT. The chain couples TRBV6-5 to TRBJ1-1; D is unclear. Germline V gene lookup returns CDR1 MNHEY and CDR2 SVGAGI. This CDR3 has 13 amino acids.

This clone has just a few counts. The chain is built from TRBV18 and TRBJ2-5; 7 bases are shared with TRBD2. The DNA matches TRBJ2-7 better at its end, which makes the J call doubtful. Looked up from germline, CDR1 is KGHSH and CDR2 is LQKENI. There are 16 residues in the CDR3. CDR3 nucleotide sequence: TGTGCCAGCTCTCCGCAAAGCGGGATTATCTCCTACGAGCAGTACTTC. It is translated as CASSPQSGIISYEQYF.

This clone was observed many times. Here the CDR3 reads CASSPGGSQSYEQYF. CDR3 DNA: TGTGCCAGTAGTCCCGGTGGGAGCCAATCCTACGAGCAGTACTTC. This chain uses TRBV19 with TRBJ2-7; TRBD2 might be the D (5 bases). The germline V and J ends were trimmed by 5 bases and 1 base, with 15 bases remaining between them. This CDR3 spans 15 amino acids. Germline lookup yields CDR1 LNHDA and CDR2 SQIVND (reference sequence).

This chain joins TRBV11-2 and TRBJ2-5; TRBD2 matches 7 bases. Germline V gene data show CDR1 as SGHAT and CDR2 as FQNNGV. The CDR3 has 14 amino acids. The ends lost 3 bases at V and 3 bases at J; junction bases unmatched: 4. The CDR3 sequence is CASSFTGGEETQYF. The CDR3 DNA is TGTGCCAGCAGCTTTACGGGAGGAGAAGAGACCCAGTACTTC.

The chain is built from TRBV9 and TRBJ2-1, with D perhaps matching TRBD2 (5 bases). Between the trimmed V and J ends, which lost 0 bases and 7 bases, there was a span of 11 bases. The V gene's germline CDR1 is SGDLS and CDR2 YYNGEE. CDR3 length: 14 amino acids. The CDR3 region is CASSVAGKGNEQFF. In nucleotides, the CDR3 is TGTGCCAGCAGCGTAGCCGGGAAGGGTAATGAGCAGTTCTTC.

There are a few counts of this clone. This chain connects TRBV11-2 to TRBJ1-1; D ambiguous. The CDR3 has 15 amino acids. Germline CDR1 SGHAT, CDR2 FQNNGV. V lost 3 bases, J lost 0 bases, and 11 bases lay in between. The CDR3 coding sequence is TGTGCCAGCAGCTTTCGAGGAGACATGAACACTGAAGCTTTCTTT. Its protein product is CASSFRGDMNTEAFF.

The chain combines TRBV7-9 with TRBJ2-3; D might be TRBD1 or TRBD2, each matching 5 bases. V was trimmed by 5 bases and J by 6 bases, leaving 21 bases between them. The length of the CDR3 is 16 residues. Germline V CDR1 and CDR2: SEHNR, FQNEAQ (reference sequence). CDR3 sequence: CASSAPAGGPEDTQYF. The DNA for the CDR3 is TGTGCCAGCAGCGCCCCGGCTGGGGGACCGGAGGATACGCAGTATTTT.

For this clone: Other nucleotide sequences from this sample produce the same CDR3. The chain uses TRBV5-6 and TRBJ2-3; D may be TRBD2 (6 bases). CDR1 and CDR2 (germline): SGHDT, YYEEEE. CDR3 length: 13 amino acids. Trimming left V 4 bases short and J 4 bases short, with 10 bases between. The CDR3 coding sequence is TGTGCCAGCAGCCTACCGGGGGCAGATACGCAGTATTTT. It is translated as CASSLPGADTQYF.

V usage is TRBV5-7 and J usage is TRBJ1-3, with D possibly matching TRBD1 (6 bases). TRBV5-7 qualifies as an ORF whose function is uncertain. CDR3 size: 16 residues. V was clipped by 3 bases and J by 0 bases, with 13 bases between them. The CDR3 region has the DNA TGTGCCAGCAGCTGGGGGACAAGGGCCTCTGGAAACACCATATATTTT. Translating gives CASSWGTRASGNTIYF.

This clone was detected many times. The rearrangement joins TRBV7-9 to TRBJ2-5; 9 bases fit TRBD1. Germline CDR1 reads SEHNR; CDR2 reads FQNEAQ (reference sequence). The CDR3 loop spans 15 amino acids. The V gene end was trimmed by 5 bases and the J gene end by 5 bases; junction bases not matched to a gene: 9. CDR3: CASSPRDRAGETQYF. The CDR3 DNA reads TGTGCCAGCAGCCCACGGGACAGGGCCGGGGAGACCCAGTACTTC.

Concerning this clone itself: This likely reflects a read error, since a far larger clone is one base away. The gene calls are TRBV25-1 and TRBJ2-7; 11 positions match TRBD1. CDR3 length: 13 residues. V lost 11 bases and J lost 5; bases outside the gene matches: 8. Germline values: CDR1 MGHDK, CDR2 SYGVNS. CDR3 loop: CACGGQGVNEQYF. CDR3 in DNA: TGTGCCTGCGGGGGACAGGGGGTGAACGAGCAGTACTTC.

CDR3 DNA: TGTGCCAGCAGCTTGGCCTTCCAGAAAGAGACCCAGTACTTC. This translates into CASSLAFQKETQYF. This sequence joins TRBV5-4 and TRBJ2-5; D is ambiguous. Trimming shortened V by 0 bases and J by 3 bases, and 9 bases separated the two germline ends. From germline, CDR1 is SGHNT and CDR2 YYREEE (reference sequence). This CDR3 has 14 residues.

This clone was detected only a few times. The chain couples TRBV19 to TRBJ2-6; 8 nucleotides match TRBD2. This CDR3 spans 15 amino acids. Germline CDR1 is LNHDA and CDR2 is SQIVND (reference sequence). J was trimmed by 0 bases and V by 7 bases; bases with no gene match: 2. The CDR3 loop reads CASTGTSSGANVLTF. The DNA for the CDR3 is TGTGCCAGTACGGGGACTAGCTCTGGGGCCAACGTCCTGACTTTC.

CDR3 bases: TGTGCTAGTGGTTTGGTACTCTTCCCCCGAGGCCCAAGGGACACTGAAGCTTTCTTT. This encodes CASGLVLFPRGPRDTEAFF. V and J are TRBV12-5 and TRBJ1-1; no clear D gene. V was trimmed by 0 bases and J by 3 bases, leaving 23 bases between them. Germline CDR1 reads LGHNT; CDR2 reads FRNRAP. This CDR3 contains 19 residues.

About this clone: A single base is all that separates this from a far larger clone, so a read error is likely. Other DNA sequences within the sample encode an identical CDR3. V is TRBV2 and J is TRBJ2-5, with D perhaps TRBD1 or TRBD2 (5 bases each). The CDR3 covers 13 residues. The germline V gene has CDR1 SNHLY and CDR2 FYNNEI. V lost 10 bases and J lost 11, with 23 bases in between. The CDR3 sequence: CATFGTPEYEQYF. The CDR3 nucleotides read TGTGCCACGTTCGGGACGCCAGAGTATGAGCAGTACTTC.

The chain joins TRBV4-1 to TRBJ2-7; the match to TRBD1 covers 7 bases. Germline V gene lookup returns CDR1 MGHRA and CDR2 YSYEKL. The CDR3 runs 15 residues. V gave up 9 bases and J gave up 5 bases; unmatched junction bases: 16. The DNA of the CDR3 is TGCGCCAGTACACCCGTGACAGGGAACATCAACGAGCAGTACTTC. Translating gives CASTPVTGNINEQYF.

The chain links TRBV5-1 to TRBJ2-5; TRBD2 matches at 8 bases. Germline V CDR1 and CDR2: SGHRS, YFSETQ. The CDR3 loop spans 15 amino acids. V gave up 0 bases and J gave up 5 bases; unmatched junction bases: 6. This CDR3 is CASSLGYGRAETQYF. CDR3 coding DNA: TGCGCCAGCAGCTTGGGGTACGGGAGGGCCGAGACCCAGTACTTC.

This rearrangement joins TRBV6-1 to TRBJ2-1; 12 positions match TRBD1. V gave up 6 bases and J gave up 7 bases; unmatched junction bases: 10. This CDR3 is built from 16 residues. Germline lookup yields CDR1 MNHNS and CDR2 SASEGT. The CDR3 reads CASSEPGQGARNEQFF. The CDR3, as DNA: TGTGCCAGCAGCGAACCGGGACAGGGGGCGCGGAATGAGCAGTTCTTC.

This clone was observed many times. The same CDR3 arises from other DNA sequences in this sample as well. CDR3 region: CASSSSGTGENIQYF. CDR3 nucleotides: TGTGCCAGCAGTTCCTCGGGGACAGGAGAAAACATTCAGTACTTC. The chain joins TRBV28 to TRBJ2-4; the match to TRBD1 covers 8 bases. The V gene's germline CDR1 is MDHEN and CDR2 SYDVKM. V was clipped by 4 bases and J by 5 bases; unmatched bases: 7. The CDR3 runs 15 residues.

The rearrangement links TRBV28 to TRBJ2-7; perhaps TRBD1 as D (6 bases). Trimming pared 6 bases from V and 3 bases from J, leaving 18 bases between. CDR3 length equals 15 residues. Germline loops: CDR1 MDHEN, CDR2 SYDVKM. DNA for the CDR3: TGTGCCAGCAGAAAAACCTTCGGACAGAGCTACGAGCAGTACTTC. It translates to CASRKTFGQSYEQYF.

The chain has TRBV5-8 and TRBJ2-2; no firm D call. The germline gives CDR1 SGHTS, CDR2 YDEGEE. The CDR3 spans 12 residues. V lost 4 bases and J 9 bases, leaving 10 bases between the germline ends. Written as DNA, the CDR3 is TGTGCCAGCAGCCCCGTAACTAGGGAGCTGTTTTTT. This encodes CASSPVTRELFF.

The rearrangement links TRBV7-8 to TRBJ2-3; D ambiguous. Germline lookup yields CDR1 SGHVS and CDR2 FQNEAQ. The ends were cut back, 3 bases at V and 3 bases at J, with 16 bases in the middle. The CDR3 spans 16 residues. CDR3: CASSFLSPGQTDTQYF. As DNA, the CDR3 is TGTGCCAGCAGCTTTCTATCCCCTGGGCAGACAGATACGCAGTATTTT.